These 7 T cell receptor beta chains were all obtained from the same sample, sequenced in a study of OX40 agonist ivuxolimab in advanced cancers. The library was produced with the immunoSEQ multiplex PCR assay. The table comes from immuneACCESS by way of TCRdb, which keeps in-frame sequences with V and J called. Part of the clones is missing from these tables; in studies checked, under half for an unresolved V gene and the rest for unknown reasons. The sample table holds some 70,000 clones, of which 70% to 90% were seen once. Roughly 8% of the sample is taken by the ten largest. This specimen was CD4+ or CD8+ T cells sorted from blood, taken in a trial of the OX40 agonist ivuxolimab. These TCRs come from an adult with an advanced solid tumor such as melanoma, head and neck, liver or kidney cancer.

The chain is built from TRBV9 and TRBJ1-2; D remains unclear. The CDR3 consists of 15 residues. Germline values: CDR1 SGDLS, CDR2 YYNGEE. V dropped 4 bases and J dropped 4 bases, with 17 bases sitting between them. As DNA, the CDR3 is TGTGCCAGCAGCCCAGGACCGAACTATGGCTATGGCTACACCTTC. Its protein is CASSPGPNYGYGYTF.

About this clone: Mismatch with germline at one junction end may stem from a read error. Other DNA sequences in this sample translate to the same CDR3. The genes are TRBV30 and TRBJ2-5; D is unclear. This CDR3 is built from 13 residues. Germline CDR1 reads GTSNPN; CDR2 reads SVGIG (reference sequence). The CDR3 nucleotides read TGCGCCTGGAGTGGAAGCGATGGAGAGACCCAGTACTTC. Translation gives CAWSGSDGETQYF.

The CDR3 loop is CASSLIAEKAFF. In DNA, the CDR3 is TGTGCCAGCAGCTTGATTGCTGAGAAAGCTTTCTTT. V and J are TRBV5-6 and TRBJ1-1, with D hard to call. The V gene lost 1 base and the J gene lost 9 bases, with 10 bases spanning the gap. CDR1 is SGHDT, CDR2 YYEEEE, per germline. The CDR3 sequence is 12 residues long.

The chain combines TRBV7-2 with TRBJ1-1, with D uncertain. This CDR3 has 13 amino acids. Trimming removed 2 bases from V and 1 base from J, with 5 bases in between. Germline V gene sequence: CDR1 SGHTA, CDR2 FQGNSA. CDR3 sequence: CASSLWGNTEAFF. The DNA for the CDR3 is TGTGCCAGCAGCTTATGGGGGAACACTGAAGCTTTCTTT. The whole variable domain, remainder taken from reference TRBV7-2 and TRBJ1-1, is GAGVSQSPSNKVTEKGKDVELRCDPISGHTALYWYRQSLGQGLEFLIYFQGNSAPDKSGLPSDRFSAERTGGSVSTLTIQRTQQEDSAVYLCASSLWGNTEAFFGQGTRLTVV.

V gene TRBV18 combines with J gene TRBJ2-1; D gene ambiguous. V shed 2 bases and J shed 5 bases, with 7 bases lying between them. CDR1 is KGHSH and CDR2 is LQKENI in the germline V gene. The CDR3 is 13 residues long. The CDR3 loop is CASSPGLHNEQFF. The CDR3 DNA follows: TGTGCCAGCTCACCAGGTCTCCACAATGAGCAGTTCTTC.

The chain joins TRBV7-3 to TRBJ2-3; D remains ambiguous. The germline CDR1 and CDR2 sequences are SGHTA and FQGTGA. The CDR3 loop spans 14 amino acids. Trimming removed 5 bases at V and 2 bases at J, with 11 bases between. In DNA, the CDR3 is TGTGCCAGCAGCCCCTCAAGGGCCACAGATACGCAGTATTTT. It translates to CASSPSRATDTQYF.

The chain couples TRBV18 to TRBJ1-1; no reliable D call. V lost 7 bases to trimming and J lost 1 base, with 7 bases between them. Germline CDR1 KGHSH, CDR2 LQKENI. This CDR3 comprises 12 residues. The CDR3 DNA follows: TGTGCCAGCTTCGGCGGGAACACTGAAGCTTTCTTT. Residues: CASFGGNTEAFF.